These T cell receptor beta chains were read from a single sample in a study of blood T cell repertoires in COVID-19. The method was immunoSEQ multiplex PCR; TCRdb's version includes in-frame clones alone and lacks a portion of them. The repertoire consists of 75,000 to 95,000 clones, with more than 70% occurring once and the leading ten covering about 21%. The sample was peripheral blood. The receptors shown here come from a human donor in a cohort sampled during active COVID-19. The CDR3 runs from the conserved cysteine through the conserved F or W. A D gene is named only where the DNA matches it firmly. A row's size may be missing; if present it is once, few, many or a size class.

v_call	clone_size	d_call	j_call	cdr3_nt	cdr3_aa
TRBV5-4	NA	NA	TRBJ1-2	TGTGCCAGCAGCTCCTTGACAGTTGACTATGGCTACACCTTC	CASSSLTVDYGYTF
TRBV7-2	NA	NA	TRBJ1-5	TGTGCCAGCAGCTTAGTTATGGGTTCCTTAGCTCAGCCCCAGCATTTT	CASSLVMGSLAQPQHF
TRBV5-8	NA	TRBD2	TRBJ2-4	TGTGCCAGCAGCTTGCGACTAGCGGCGGCCAAAAACATTCAGTACTTC	CASSLRLAAAKNIQYF
TRBV15	NA	TRBD1	TRBJ2-6	TGTGCCACCAGCAGACCGACCGGGACAGCCCACTCTGGGGCCAACGTCCTGACTTTC	CATSRPTGTAHSGANVLTF
TRBV30	NA	NA	TRBJ1-4	TGTGCCTGGAGATCGAGCGGTTATAATGAAAAACTGTTTTTT	CAWRSSGYNEKLFF
TRBV5-1	once	NA	TRBJ2-7	TGCGCCAGCAGCTTCACAGGGTCTGGGTACGAGCAGTACTTC	CASSFTGSGYEQYF
TRBV2	NA	NA	TRBJ1-2	TGTGCCAGCAGTGAATCACAGGGTTCAGATGGCTACACCTTC	CASSESQGSDGYTF
TRBV4-1	NA	TRBD2	TRBJ2-7	TGCGCCAGCAGCCCAAGGACTAGCGGGGGGGCCGGAGCATCCTACGAGCAGTACTTC	CASSPRTSGGAGASYEQYF
TRBV7-2	NA	NA	TRBJ2-5	TGTGCCAGCAGCTCCGGGTTCCAAGAGACCCAGTACTTC	CASSSGFQETQYF
TRBV21-1	few	NA	TRBJ1-2	TGTGCCAGCAGCAAAGGACCGACAGGGGGCGTTAATGGCTACACCTTC	CASSKGPTGGVNGYTF
TRBV9	NA	NA	TRBJ2-5	TGTGCCAGCAGCGAACGGGGGGCGGTCAAAGAGACCCAGTACTTC	CASSERGAVKETQYF
TRBV6-6	NA	TRBD1	TRBJ1-1	TGTGCCAGCAGTCAAAACAGGGGGAACACTGAAGCTTTCTTT	CASSQNRGNTEAFF
TRBV29-1	NA	TRBD2	TRBJ2-3	TGCAGCGTTGGGACTAGCGGGAGTATCGCAGATACGCAGTATTTT	CSVGTSGSIADTQYF
TRBV5-1	NA	NA	TRBJ2-3	TGCGCCAGCAGCTTGGGCAGGGTCACAGATACGCAGTATTTT	CASSLGRVTDTQYF
TRBV6-5	NA	TRBD1	TRBJ1-2	TGTGCCAGCAGTTCCGGGACAGGGGGGAACTATGGCTACACCTTC	CASSSGTGGNYGYTF
TRBV5-8	NA	NA	TRBJ1-5	TGTGCCAGCAGCTTTCGCGGTCAGCCCCAGCATTTT	CASSFRGQPQHF
TRBV9	NA	TRBD1	TRBJ1-2	TGTGCCAGCAGCGAGAGGGACAGGGGGGGAGGGGGGAGCTACACCTTC	CASSERDRGGGGSYTF
TRBV5-6	NA	TRBD1	TRBJ1-4	TGTGCCAGCAGCCCCCCGGGACAGGGGTTGGGGGAAAAACTGTTTTTT	CASSPPGQGLGEKLFF
TRBV13	NA	NA	TRBJ1-1	TGTGCCAGCAGCCACCGGGTCTCGGGGGACACTGAAGCTTTCTTT	CASSHRVSGDTEAFF
TRBV5-1	NA	TRBD2	TRBJ2-1	TGCGCCAGCGGAAAAGCGGGAGAAATCTATGAGCAGTTCTTC	CASGKAGEIYEQFF
TRBV5-6	NA	NA	TRBJ2-3	TGTGCCAGCAGCCCCCGGGGTCCCACAGATACGCAGTATTTT	CASSPRGPTDTQYF
TRBV7-2	NA	TRBD2	TRBJ2-3	TGTGCCAGCAGCTTAGGCGGGGGGGTCTTTCATACGCAGTATTTT	CASSLGGGVFHTQYF